Listed below are T cell receptor beta chains from one sample, sequenced in a study of blood T cell repertoires in COVID-19. Produced via immunoSEQ multiplex PCR; TCRdb's table is partial and in-frame only. This sample yields some 340,000 clones, of which around 88% are seen a single time; just under 3% belongs to the top ten. The sequenced sample consisted of peripheral blood. These receptors were obtained from a man aged 30 to 39 with active or convalescent COVID-19. Each CDR3 is given with its conserved first and last residue. The D gene is left open where the match is weak. The size field is filled for only some rows; it gives once, few, many or a size class.

d_gene	v_gene	abundance	j_gene	CDR3nt	CDR3aa
-	TRBV29-1	-	TRBJ1-5	TGCAGCGTCGACGGGACACCTAATCAGCCCCAGCATTTT	CSVDGTPNQPQHF
-	TRBV6-5	-	TRBJ2-7	TGTGCCAGCAGTTACGAAGGCGGGGCCGGAGAGCAGTACTTC	CASSYEGGAGEQYF
TRBD1	TRBV7-9	-	TRBJ1-2	TGTGCCAGCAGCTTAACCGGGACAGGGATTCAAGAAGGCTACACCTTC	CASSLTGTGIQEGYTF
TRBD2	TRBV4-2	-	TRBJ2-1	TGTGCCAGCAGCCAAGAACTAGCGGGAGTAAGGAATGAGCAGTTCTTC	CASSQELAGVRNEQFF
TRBD2	TRBV7-2	once	TRBJ2-7	TGTGCCAGCAGCTCCGGGGGGGCCGCCTCCTCCTACGAGCAGTACTTC	CASSSGGAASSYEQYF
TRBD2	TRBV6-4	-	TRBJ2-1	TGTGCCAGCAGCGGGACTAGTTGGGGGGAGCAGTTCTTC	CASSGTSWGEQFF
TRBD2	TRBV28	-	TRBJ2-3	TGTGCCAGCAGTCTACGGGGGGGGAGAGGGACAGATACGCAGTATTTT	CASSLRGGRGTDTQYF
-	TRBV6-1	-	TRBJ1-4	TGTGCCAGCAGTGAAGCGCGTGGGCTCTGGGAAAAACTGTTTTTT	CASSEARGLWEKLFF
TRBD2	TRBV27	-	TRBJ2-1	TGTGCCAGCAGTTTATATCAGGGGACTAGCGGGGGCTACAATGAGCAGTTCTTC	CASSLYQGTSGGYNEQFF
TRBD2	TRBV11-2	-	TRBJ2-3	TGTGCCAGCTCGGGGGCTAGCGGGAGCTTCACAGATACGCAGTATTTT	CASSGASGSFTDTQYF
TRBD1	TRBV4-3	few	TRBJ1-2	TGCGCCAGCAGCCAAGGTCTGGGACAGGGGTCTGGCTACACCTTC	CASSQGLGQGSGYTF
-	TRBV30	many	TRBJ1-4	TGTGCCTGGAGCCACCCCGCGGGGGGATCTAATGAAAAACTGTTTTTT	CAWSHPAGGSNEKLFF
TRBD1	TRBV7-9	-	TRBJ1-1	TGTGCCAGCAGCCGATTCACAGGGACAGGAGGGGGAACTGAAGCTTTCTTT	CASSRFTGTGGGTEAFF
TRBD2	TRBV4-1	-	TRBJ2-7	TGCGCCAGCAGCCAAACGACTAGCGGGAGCGGGTACGAGCAGTACTTC	CASSQTTSGSGYEQYF
TRBD2	TRBV20-1	-	TRBJ2-4	TGCAGTGCTAGAGTTGGCGGGAGGGAGTACTTC	CSARVGGREYF
-	TRBV30	-	TRBJ1-5	TGTGCCTGGAGTGACAGGGTCAATCAGCCCCAGCATTTT	CAWSDRVNQPQHF
TRBD1	TRBV6-6	many	TRBJ2-7	TGTGCCAGCAGTTACCCTTCCGGGACAGGGGAGCAGTACTTC	CASSYPSGTGEQYF
TRBD1	TRBV5-8	-	TRBJ1-5	TGTGCCAGCAGCCCGGGACAGGGCGGCAATCAGCCCCAGCATTTT	CASSPGQGGNQPQHF
-	TRBV28	-	TRBJ1-5	TGTGCCAGCGGGGGCCCCTGGGAGGGTAGCAATCAGCCCCAGCATTTT	CASGGPWEGSNQPQHF